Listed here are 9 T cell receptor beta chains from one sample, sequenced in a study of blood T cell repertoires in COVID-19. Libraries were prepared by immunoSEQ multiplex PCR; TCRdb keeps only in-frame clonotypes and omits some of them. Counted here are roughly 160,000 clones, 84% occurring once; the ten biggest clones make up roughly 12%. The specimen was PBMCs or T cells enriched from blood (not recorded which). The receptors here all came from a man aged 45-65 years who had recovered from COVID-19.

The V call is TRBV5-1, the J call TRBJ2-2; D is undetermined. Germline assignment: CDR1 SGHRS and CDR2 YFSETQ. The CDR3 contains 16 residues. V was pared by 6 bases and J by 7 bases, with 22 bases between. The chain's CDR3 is CASTHLAPKDYGELFF. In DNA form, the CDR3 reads TGCGCCAGCACCCACCTTGCGCCAAAAGATTACGGGGAGCTGTTTTTT.

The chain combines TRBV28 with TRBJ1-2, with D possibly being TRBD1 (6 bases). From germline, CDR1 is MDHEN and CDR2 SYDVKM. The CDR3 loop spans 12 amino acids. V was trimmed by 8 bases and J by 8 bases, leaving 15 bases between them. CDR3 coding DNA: TGTGCCAGCGGGGGCAGGGATGCAGGCTACACCTTC. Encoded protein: CASGGRDAGYTF.

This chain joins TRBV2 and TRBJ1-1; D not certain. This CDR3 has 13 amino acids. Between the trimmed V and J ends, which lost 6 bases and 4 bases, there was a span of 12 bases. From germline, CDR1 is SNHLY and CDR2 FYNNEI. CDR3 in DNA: TGTGCCAGCAGGGCCCCAGGAGGCACTGAAGCTTTCTTT. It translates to CASRAPGGTEAFF.

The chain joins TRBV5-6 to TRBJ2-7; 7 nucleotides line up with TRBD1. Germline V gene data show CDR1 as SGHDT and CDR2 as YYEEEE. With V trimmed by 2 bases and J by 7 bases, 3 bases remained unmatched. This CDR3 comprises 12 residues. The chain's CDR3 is CASSLRGLEQYF. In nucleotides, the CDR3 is TGTGCCAGCAGCTTAAGGGGGCTTGAGCAGTACTTC.

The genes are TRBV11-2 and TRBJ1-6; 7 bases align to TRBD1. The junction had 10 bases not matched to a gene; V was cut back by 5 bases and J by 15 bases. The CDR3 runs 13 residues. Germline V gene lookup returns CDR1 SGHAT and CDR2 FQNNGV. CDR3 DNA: TGTGCCAGCAGCGCCCGACAGGGTTTGGTCCTCCACTTT. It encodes CASSARQGLVLHF.

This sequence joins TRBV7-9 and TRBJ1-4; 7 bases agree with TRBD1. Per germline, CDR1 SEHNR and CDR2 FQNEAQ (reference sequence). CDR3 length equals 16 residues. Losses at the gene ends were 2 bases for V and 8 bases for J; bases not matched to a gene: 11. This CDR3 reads CASSLRGGTDGEKLFF. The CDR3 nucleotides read TGTGCCAGCAGCTTAAGAGGAGGGACAGATGGAGAAAAACTGTTTTTT.

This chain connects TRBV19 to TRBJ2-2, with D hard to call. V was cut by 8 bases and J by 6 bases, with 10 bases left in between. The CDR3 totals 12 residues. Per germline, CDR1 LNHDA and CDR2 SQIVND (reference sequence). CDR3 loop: CASGAPSGELFF. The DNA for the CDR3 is TGTGCCAGTGGAGCCCCTTCCGGGGAGCTGTTTTTT.

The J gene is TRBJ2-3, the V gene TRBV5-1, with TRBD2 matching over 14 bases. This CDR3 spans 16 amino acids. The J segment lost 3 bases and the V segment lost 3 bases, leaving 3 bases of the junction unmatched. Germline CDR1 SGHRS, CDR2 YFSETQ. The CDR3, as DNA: TGCGCCAGCAGCTCCGGACTAGCGGGGGGAACAGATACGCAGTATTTT. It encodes CASSSGLAGGTDTQYF.

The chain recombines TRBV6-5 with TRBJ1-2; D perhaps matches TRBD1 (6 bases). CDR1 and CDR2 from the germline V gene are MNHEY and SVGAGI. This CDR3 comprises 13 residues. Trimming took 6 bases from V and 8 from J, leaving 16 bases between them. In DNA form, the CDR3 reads TGTGCCAGCAGACCACCCGGACAGTTCGGCTACACCTTC. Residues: CASRPPGQFGYTF.